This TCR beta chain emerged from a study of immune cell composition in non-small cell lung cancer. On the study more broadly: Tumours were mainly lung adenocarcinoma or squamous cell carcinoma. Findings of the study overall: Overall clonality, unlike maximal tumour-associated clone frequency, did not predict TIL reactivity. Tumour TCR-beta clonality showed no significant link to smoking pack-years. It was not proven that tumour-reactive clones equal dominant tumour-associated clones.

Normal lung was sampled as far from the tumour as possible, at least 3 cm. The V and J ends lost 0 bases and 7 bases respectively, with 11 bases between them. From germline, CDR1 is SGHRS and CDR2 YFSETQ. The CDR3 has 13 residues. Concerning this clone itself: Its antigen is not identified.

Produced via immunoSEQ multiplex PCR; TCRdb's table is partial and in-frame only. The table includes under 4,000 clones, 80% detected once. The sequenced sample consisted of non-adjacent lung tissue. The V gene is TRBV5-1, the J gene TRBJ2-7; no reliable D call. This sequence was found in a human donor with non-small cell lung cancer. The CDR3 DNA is TGCGCCAGCAGCTTGGCCCTGGTTCAAGAGCAGTACTTC. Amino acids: CASSLALVQEQYF.